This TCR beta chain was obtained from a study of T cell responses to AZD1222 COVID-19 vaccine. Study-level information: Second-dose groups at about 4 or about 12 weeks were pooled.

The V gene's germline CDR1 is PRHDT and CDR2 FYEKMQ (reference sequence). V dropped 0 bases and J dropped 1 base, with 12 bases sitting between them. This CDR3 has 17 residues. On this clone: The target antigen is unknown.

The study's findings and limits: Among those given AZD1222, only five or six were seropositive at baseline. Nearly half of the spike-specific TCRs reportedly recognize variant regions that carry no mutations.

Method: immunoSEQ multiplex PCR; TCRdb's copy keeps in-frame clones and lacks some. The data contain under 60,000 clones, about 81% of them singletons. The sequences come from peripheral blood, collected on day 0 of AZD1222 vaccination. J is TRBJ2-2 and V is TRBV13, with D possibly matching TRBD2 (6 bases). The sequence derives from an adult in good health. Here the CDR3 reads CASSLGGGARNTGELFF. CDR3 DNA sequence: TGTGCCAGCAGCTTAGGGGGCGGGGCCAGGAACACCGGGGAGCTGTTTTTT.